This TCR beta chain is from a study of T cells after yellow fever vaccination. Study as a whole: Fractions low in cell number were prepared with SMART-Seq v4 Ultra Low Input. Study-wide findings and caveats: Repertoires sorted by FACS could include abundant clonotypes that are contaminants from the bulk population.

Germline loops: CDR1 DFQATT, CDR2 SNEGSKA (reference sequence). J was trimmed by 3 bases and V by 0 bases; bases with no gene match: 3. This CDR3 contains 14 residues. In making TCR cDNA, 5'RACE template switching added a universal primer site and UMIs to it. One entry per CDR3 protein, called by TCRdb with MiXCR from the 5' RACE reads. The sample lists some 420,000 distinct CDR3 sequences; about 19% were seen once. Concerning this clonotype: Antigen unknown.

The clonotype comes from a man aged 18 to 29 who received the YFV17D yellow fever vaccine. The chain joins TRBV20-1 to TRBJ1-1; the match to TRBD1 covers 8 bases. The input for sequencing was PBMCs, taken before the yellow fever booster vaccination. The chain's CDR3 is CSARDARGHTEAFF. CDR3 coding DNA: TGCAGTGCTAGAGACGCCAGGGGGCACACTGAAGCTTTCTTT.